A single T cell receptor (beta chain) is shown here with its context. The target antigen is unknown. CDR1 is MNHNS, CDR2 SASEGT, per germline. V dropped 2 bases and J dropped 6 bases, with 8 bases sitting between them. This CDR3 has 13 residues. As every portion of the isolated RNA was reverse transcribed, the sequencing read expressed TCRB transcripts. Using immunoSEQ multiplex PCR, the repertoire was profiled, and TCRdb retains in-frame clones only, with some absent. The table shows 360,000 or so clones, with around a fifth occurring only once. Via the markers CD45RO/CCR7/CD25/CD127/CD95/CD27, stem cell-like memory, regulatory, central memory and naive CD4+ cells were sorted. These data are taken from a study of beta chain features in type 1 diabetes. Study conclusions and caveats: Cells with high TCR expression could be over-represented by cDNA sequencing. Naive, central memory and Treg TCRB repertoires seemed to resemble each other more closely in patients than they did in healthy donors.

Sequencing used naive CD4+ T cells from blood. This receptor was identified in a young woman in good health. The J gene is TRBJ2-1, the V gene TRBV6-1; possibly TRBD2 for D (5 bases). In DNA form, the CDR3 reads TGTGCCAGCAGTGAACAGGCGGGCAATGAGCAGTTCTTC. Translation: CASSEQAGNEQFF.